A selection of T cell receptor beta chains follows, all from one sample in a study of T-cell reconstitution after alpha-beta-depleted transplantation in children. TCRdb used MiXCR to reprocess the PCR reads, holding one entry per CDR3 protein. The sample has a few hundred thousand distinct CDR3 sequences; around 25% are singletons. The sample consisted of PBMCs, taken before TCRalphabeta/CD19-depleted stem cell transplant. The receptors originated from a girl aged 2-9 years with Fanconi anemia, due to receive a stem cell transplant. Each CDR3 is given with its conserved first and last residue. D genes are given only for firm matches. Some rows mark clone size as missing; the rest say once, few, many or name a class of expanded clone.

d_gene: TRBD2
v_gene: TRBV11-2
j_gene: TRBJ2-1
abundance: few
CDR3nt: TGTGCCAGCAGCTTAGAAGGGGCGGGTAGCGGGAACAATGAGCAGTTCTTC
CDR3aa: CASSLEGAGSGNNEQFF

d_gene: -
v_gene: TRBV29-1
j_gene: TRBJ2-1
abundance: many
CDR3nt: TGCAGCGTTGCAGAGTACAATGAGCAGTTCTTC
CDR3aa: CSVAEYNEQFF

d_gene: -
v_gene: TRBV5-1
j_gene: TRBJ2-1
abundance: -
CDR3nt: TGCGCCAGCAGCTTGGATATTAGGGTGGCAGAGTTGAACTACAATGAGCAGTTCTTC
CDR3aa: CASSLDIRVAELNYNEQFF

d_gene: -
v_gene: TRBV25-1
j_gene: TRBJ2-5
abundance: many
CDR3nt: TGTGCCAGCAGTGATCCTCATAGCGGACAAGAGACCCAGTACTTC
CDR3aa: CASSDPHSGQETQYF

d_gene: TRBD2
v_gene: TRBV20-1
j_gene: TRBJ2-3
abundance: many
CDR3nt: TGCAGTGCTAGAGATGTGCGGGAGGTAGCAGATACGCAGTATTTT
CDR3aa: CSARDVREVADTQYF

d_gene: -
v_gene: TRBV20-1
j_gene: TRBJ2-7
abundance: many
CDR3nt: TGCAGTGCTAGAGTTTCGAGCGGGCCAACCTACGAGCAGTACTTC
CDR3aa: CSARVSSGPTYEQYF

d_gene: -
v_gene: TRBV29-1
j_gene: TRBJ2-7
abundance: few
CDR3nt: TGCAGCGTTGATCTAGGGCGGGACGAGCAGTACTTC
CDR3aa: CSVDLGRDEQYF

d_gene: -
v_gene: TRBV9
j_gene: TRBJ2-7
abundance: -
CDR3nt: TGTGCCAGCAGCGTAGCTCCCGACAGCTCCTACGAGCAGTACTTC
CDR3aa: CASSVAPDSSYEQYF

d_gene: -
v_gene: TRBV20-1
j_gene: TRBJ2-1
abundance: -
CDR3nt: TGCAGTGCTAGGTGGCAGGATTTTTACAATGAGCAGTTCTTC
CDR3aa: CSARWQDFYNEQFF

d_gene: TRBD2
v_gene: TRBV29-1
j_gene: TRBJ2-7
abundance: many
CDR3nt: TGCAGCGTTGTGATGACTAGCGGCTACGAGCAGTACTTC
CDR3aa: CSVVMTSGYEQYF

d_gene: -
v_gene: TRBV9
j_gene: TRBJ2-1
abundance: many
CDR3nt: TGTGCCAGCAGCGTAGCGTTACGGGAGAGGAATGAGCAGTTCTTC
CDR3aa: CASSVALRERNEQFF

d_gene: TRBD1
v_gene: TRBV7-6
j_gene: TRBJ1-2
abundance: -
CDR3nt: TGTGCCAGCAGCGACGAAGATACGGGACAGTATGGCTACACCTTC
CDR3aa: CASSDEDTGQYGYTF

d_gene: TRBD2
v_gene: TRBV20-1
j_gene: TRBJ2-1
abundance: many
CDR3nt: TGCAGTGCTAGTGCGGGAGATCAGGACAATGAGCAGTTCTTC
CDR3aa: CSASAGDQDNEQFF

d_gene: -
v_gene: TRBV28
j_gene: TRBJ2-7
abundance: many
CDR3nt: TGTGCCAGCAGTTCAATACCTTCCAGGCAGTACTTC
CDR3aa: CASSSIPSRQYF

d_gene: TRBD2
v_gene: TRBV10-2
j_gene: TRBJ2-7
abundance: -
CDR3nt: TGCGCCAGCAGTGACTGGACTAGCGGGGGGGCCGGATTTTCCTACGAGCAGTACTTC
CDR3aa: CASSDWTSGGAGFSYEQYF

d_gene: TRBD1
v_gene: TRBV7-2
j_gene: TRBJ1-5
abundance: -
CDR3nt: TGTGCCAGCAGCCCGGGGACAGGGAAAAATCAGCCCCAGCATTTT
CDR3aa: CASSPGTGKNQPQHF

d_gene: TRBD2
v_gene: TRBV7-2
j_gene: TRBJ2-1
abundance: few
CDR3nt: TGTGCCATGCGGACTAGCTTCTACAATGAGCAGTTCTTC
CDR3aa: CAMRTSFYNEQFF

d_gene: -
v_gene: TRBV20-1
j_gene: TRBJ1-6
abundance: many
CDR3nt: TGCAGTGCTGGCCAAACTACACCGAGCTCTTCACCCCTCCACTTT
CDR3aa: CSAGQTTPSSSPLHF

d_gene: -
v_gene: TRBV5-6
j_gene: TRBJ2-3
abundance: many
CDR3nt: TGTGCCAGCAGCCACCGGACAGTCACCAGCACAGATACGCAGTATTTT
CDR3aa: CASSHRTVTSTDTQYF

d_gene: -
v_gene: TRBV27
j_gene: TRBJ1-1
abundance: -
CDR3nt: TGTGCCAGCAGAGGGGGAGGGGGGACTGAAGCTTTCTTT
CDR3aa: CASRGGGGTEAFF

d_gene: -
v_gene: TRBV6-2/TRBV6-3
j_gene: TRBJ2-7
abundance: few
CDR3nt: TGTGCCAGCAGTTTCCGGGACCAGTACGAGCAGTACTTC
CDR3aa: CASSFRDQYEQYF

d_gene: -
v_gene: TRBV29-1
j_gene: TRBJ2-2
abundance: many
CDR3nt: TGCAGCGCTGGAGGAAACACCGGGGAGCTGTTTTTT
CDR3aa: CSAGGNTGELFF

d_gene: -
v_gene: TRBV20-1
j_gene: TRBJ2-2
abundance: once
CDR3nt: TGCAGTGCTCCGGACAGAGTTAACACCGGGGAGCTGTTTTTT
CDR3aa: CSAPDRVNTGELFF

d_gene: -
v_gene: TRBV28
j_gene: TRBJ2-7
abundance: many
CDR3nt: TGTGCCAGCAGCCCTAGCGTCTACGAGCAGTACTTC
CDR3aa: CASSPSVYEQYF

d_gene: TRBD1
v_gene: TRBV7-2
j_gene: TRBJ1-2
abundance: -
CDR3nt: TGTGCCAGCAGCTTAGTTTTAGGGACAGGTAACACCTTC
CDR3aa: CASSLVLGTGNTF

d_gene: -
v_gene: TRBV6-1
j_gene: TRBJ2-5
abundance: many
CDR3nt: TGTGCCAGCTGCCGGCGGGGACAAGAGACCCAGTACTTC
CDR3aa: CASCRRGQETQYF

d_gene: TRBD2
v_gene: TRBV20-1
j_gene: TRBJ2-1
abundance: many
CDR3nt: TGCAGTGCTAGTGGGCTTGCTAAGACGGGGGGGCTCGATGAGCAGTTCTTC
CDR3aa: CSASGLAKTGGLDEQFF

d_gene: -
v_gene: TRBV28
j_gene: TRBJ2-5
abundance: few
CDR3nt: TGTGCCAGCAGTTTATACGGGCGGGACCAAGAGACCCAGTACTTC
CDR3aa: CASSLYGRDQETQYF

d_gene: -
v_gene: TRBV20-1
j_gene: TRBJ2-3
abundance: many
CDR3nt: TGCAGTGCCACCGACGGGTGGGCCCTCACAGATACGCAGTATTTT
CDR3aa: CSATDGWALTDTQYF

d_gene: -
v_gene: TRBV10-3
j_gene: TRBJ2-3
abundance: -
CDR3nt: TGTGCCATCAGTGAGTATCCAGGGTCTTCCGGAACAGATACGCAGTATTTT
CDR3aa: CAISEYPGSSGTDTQYF

d_gene: -
v_gene: TRBV19
j_gene: TRBJ2-7
abundance: -
CDR3nt: TGTGCCAGTAGTATCTCTTCGTCCACTGAGCAGTACTTC
CDR3aa: CASSISSSTEQYF

d_gene: -
v_gene: TRBV20-1
j_gene: TRBJ2-3
abundance: many
CDR3nt: TGCAGTGCTAGAGATGGCCGGGCCGATACGCAGTATTTT
CDR3aa: CSARDGRADTQYF

d_gene: TRBD1
v_gene: TRBV5-6
j_gene: TRBJ2-5
abundance: -
CDR3nt: TGTGCCAGCAGCCCGATCGGACAGGGCCTCCAGGAGACCCAGTACTTC
CDR3aa: CASSPIGQGLQETQYF

d_gene: TRBD2
v_gene: TRBV7-3
j_gene: TRBJ2-3
abundance: few
CDR3nt: TGTGCCAGCAGCCTAAGGAGGACTAGCGGGAGTGGTGGAGATACGCAGTATTTT
CDR3aa: CASSLRRTSGSGGDTQYF

d_gene: -
v_gene: TRBV6-2/TRBV6-3
j_gene: TRBJ2-1
abundance: few
CDR3nt: TGTGCCAGCACCGTAGGCGTGAATGAGCAGTTCTTC
CDR3aa: CASTVGVNEQFF

d_gene: TRBD1
v_gene: TRBV28
j_gene: TRBJ2-5
abundance: many
CDR3nt: TGTGCCAGCAGACAGGGGGGTGAGACCCAGTACTTC
CDR3aa: CASRQGGETQYF

d_gene: TRBD2
v_gene: TRBV6-1
j_gene: TRBJ2-7
abundance: few
CDR3nt: TGTGCCAGCAGCGGGACTAGCGGGAGAAACGAGCAGTACTTC
CDR3aa: CASSGTSGRNEQYF

d_gene: -
v_gene: TRBV18
j_gene: TRBJ2-5
abundance: -
CDR3nt: TGTGCCAGCTCACCCGCTGTCCAAGAGACCCAGTACTTC
CDR3aa: CASSPAVQETQYF

d_gene: -
v_gene: TRBV27
j_gene: TRBJ1-2
abundance: many
CDR3nt: TGTGCCAGCAGTTTGGGGCCCTTCTATGGCTACACCTTC
CDR3aa: CASSLGPFYGYTF

d_gene: -
v_gene: TRBV20-1
j_gene: TRBJ2-7
abundance: many
CDR3nt: TGCAGTGCTAGAGAGGGGGCGAGCTCCTACGAGCAGTACTTC
CDR3aa: CSAREGASSYEQYF

d_gene: TRBD1
v_gene: TRBV15
j_gene: TRBJ1-2
abundance: few
CDR3nt: TGTGCCACCAGCAGGGCCGGGACAGGGGGACTTTATGGCTACACCTTC
CDR3aa: CATSRAGTGGLYGYTF

d_gene: -
v_gene: TRBV29-1
j_gene: TRBJ1-1
abundance: many
CDR3nt: TGCAGCTTACAGACGGACCCCGGAAGAGCTTTCTTT
CDR3aa: CSLQTDPGRAFF

d_gene: -
v_gene: TRBV5-1
j_gene: TRBJ2-7
abundance: -
CDR3nt: TGCGCCAGCAGCTTGGGATCGGGGGTCGGCGGCGAGCAGTACTTC
CDR3aa: CASSLGSGVGGEQYF

d_gene: -
v_gene: TRBV9
j_gene: TRBJ2-2
abundance: once
CDR3nt: TGTGCCAGCACGCCGCACACCGGGGAGCTGTTTTTT
CDR3aa: CASTPHTGELFF

d_gene: TRBD2
v_gene: TRBV20-1
j_gene: TRBJ2-5
abundance: many
CDR3nt: TGCAGTGCTAGAGCTCCTTTCCGGGACTATCGGGTCCAAGAGACCCAGTACTTC
CDR3aa: CSARAPFRDYRVQETQYF

d_gene: TRBD2
v_gene: TRBV29-1
j_gene: TRBJ2-1
abundance: many
CDR3nt: TGCAGCGTTGAGGTAGCGGGAGGTGCTGAGCAGTTCTTC
CDR3aa: CSVEVAGGAEQFF

d_gene: TRBD2
v_gene: TRBV12-3/TRBV12-4
j_gene: TRBJ2-5
abundance: many
CDR3nt: TGTGCCAGCAGTTTAAAACTAGCGATAAAAGAGACCCAGTACTTC
CDR3aa: CASSLKLAIKETQYF

d_gene: -
v_gene: TRBV15
j_gene: TRBJ1-5
abundance: many
CDR3nt: TGTGCCACCAGCAGGGATGCCAGTTATCAGCCCCAGCATTTT
CDR3aa: CATSRDASYQPQHF

d_gene: -
v_gene: TRBV20-1
j_gene: TRBJ2-1
abundance: -
CDR3nt: TGCAGTGCTAGAGACCAGGGGTCCTACTCCTACAATGAGCAGTTCTTC
CDR3aa: CSARDQGSYSYNEQFF

d_gene: TRBD2
v_gene: TRBV20-1
j_gene: TRBJ2-5
abundance: -
CDR3nt: TGCAGTGCTAGAACCGTCCCCGGGACTAGCGGGAACCAAGAGACCCAGTACTTC
CDR3aa: CSARTVPGTSGNQETQYF

d_gene: -
v_gene: TRBV28
j_gene: TRBJ2-1
abundance: many
CDR3nt: TGTGCCAGCTCCCGGGACCATGCCTACAATGAGCAGTTCTTC
CDR3aa: CASSRDHAYNEQFF

d_gene: TRBD1
v_gene: TRBV7-6
j_gene: TRBJ2-7
abundance: -
CDR3nt: TGTGCCAGCACCCGGGACAGGGGGAACTACGAGCAGTACTTC
CDR3aa: CASTRDRGNYEQYF

d_gene: TRBD2
v_gene: TRBV11-3
j_gene: TRBJ2-1
abundance: -
CDR3nt: TGTGCCAGCAGCTCTAGCACTACTAGCGGGCTGGGCAATGAGCAGTTCTTC
CDR3aa: CASSSSTTSGLGNEQFF

d_gene: TRBD2
v_gene: TRBV2
j_gene: TRBJ2-7
abundance: -
CDR3nt: TGTGCCAGCAGCCCGAGGGGTAGGGCTAGCGGGACAATCTACGAGCAGTACTTC
CDR3aa: CASSPRGRASGTIYEQYF

d_gene: -
v_gene: TRBV7-6
j_gene: TRBJ2-2
abundance: few
CDR3nt: TGTGCCAGCAGCTTAGTTGGGGCAACCGGGGAGCTGTTTTTT
CDR3aa: CASSLVGATGELFF

d_gene: -
v_gene: TRBV29-1
j_gene: TRBJ2-7
abundance: many
CDR3nt: TGCAGCGTTGCGGAGGGTATGAGGGAGCAGTACTTC
CDR3aa: CSVAEGMREQYF

d_gene: -
v_gene: TRBV5-1
j_gene: TRBJ2-5
abundance: few
CDR3nt: TGCGCCAGCAGTTCGGACGGTCCAAGGGGGACCCAGTACTTC
CDR3aa: CASSSDGPRGTQYF

d_gene: -
v_gene: TRBV20-1
j_gene: TRBJ2-2
abundance: many
CDR3nt: TGCAGTGCGCCGGTGGGGGACCAAATTTACACCGGGGAGCTGTTTTTT
CDR3aa: CSAPVGDQIYTGELFF

d_gene: TRBD1
v_gene: TRBV6-1
j_gene: TRBJ2-2
abundance: -
CDR3nt: TGTGCCAGCAGCCCGGGACAGGGAAGTTTCCCGAACACCGGGGAGCTGTTTTTT
CDR3aa: CASSPGQGSFPNTGELFF